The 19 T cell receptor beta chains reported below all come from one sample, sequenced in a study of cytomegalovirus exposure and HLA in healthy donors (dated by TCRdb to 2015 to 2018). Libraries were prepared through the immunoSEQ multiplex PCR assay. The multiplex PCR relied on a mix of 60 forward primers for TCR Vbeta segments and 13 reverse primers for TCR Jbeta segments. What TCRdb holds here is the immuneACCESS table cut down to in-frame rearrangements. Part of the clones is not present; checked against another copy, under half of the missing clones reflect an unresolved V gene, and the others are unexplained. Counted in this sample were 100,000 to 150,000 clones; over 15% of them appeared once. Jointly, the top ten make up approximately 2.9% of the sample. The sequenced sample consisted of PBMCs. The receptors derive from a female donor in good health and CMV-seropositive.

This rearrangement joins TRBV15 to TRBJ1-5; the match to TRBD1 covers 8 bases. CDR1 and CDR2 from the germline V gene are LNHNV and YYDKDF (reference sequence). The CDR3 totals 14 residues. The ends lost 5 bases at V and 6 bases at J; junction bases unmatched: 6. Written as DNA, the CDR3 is TGTGCCACCAGCCGCCGGGACAGGACTCAGCCCCAGCATTTT. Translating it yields CATSRRDRTQPQHF.

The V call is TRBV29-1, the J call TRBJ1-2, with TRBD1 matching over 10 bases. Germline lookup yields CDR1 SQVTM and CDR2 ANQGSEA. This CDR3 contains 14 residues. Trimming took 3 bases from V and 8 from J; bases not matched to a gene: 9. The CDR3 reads CSVDFTGTGVGYTF. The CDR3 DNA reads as TGCAGCGTTGATTTTACCGGGACAGGGGTGGGCTACACCTTC.

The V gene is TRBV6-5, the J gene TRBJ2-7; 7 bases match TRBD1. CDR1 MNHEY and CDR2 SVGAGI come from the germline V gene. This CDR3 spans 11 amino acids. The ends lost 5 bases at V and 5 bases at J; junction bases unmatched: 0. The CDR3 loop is CASSQGDEQYF. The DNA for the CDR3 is TGTGCCAGCAGTCAGGGGGACGAGCAGTACTTC.

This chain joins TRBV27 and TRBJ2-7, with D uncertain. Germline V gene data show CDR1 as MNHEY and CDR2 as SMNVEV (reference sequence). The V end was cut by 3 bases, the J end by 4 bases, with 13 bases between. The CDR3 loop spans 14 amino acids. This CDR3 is CASSFSTTEYEQYF. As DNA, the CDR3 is TGTGCCAGCAGTTTTTCGACAACGGAATACGAGCAGTACTTC.

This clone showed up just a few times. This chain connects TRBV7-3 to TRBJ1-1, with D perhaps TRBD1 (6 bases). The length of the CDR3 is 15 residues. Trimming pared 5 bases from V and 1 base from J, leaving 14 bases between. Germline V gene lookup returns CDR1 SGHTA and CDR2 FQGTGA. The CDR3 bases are TGTGCCAGCAGCCCCGATGGGGGCGCGAACACTGAAGCTTTCTTT. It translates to CASSPDGGANTEAFF.

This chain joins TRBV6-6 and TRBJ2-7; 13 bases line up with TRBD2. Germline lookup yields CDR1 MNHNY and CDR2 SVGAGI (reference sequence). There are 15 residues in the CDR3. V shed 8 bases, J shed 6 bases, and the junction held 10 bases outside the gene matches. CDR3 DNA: TGTGCCAGCCAAGGACTAGCGGGAGTTTCGTCCGAGCAGTACTTC. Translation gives CASQGLAGVSSEQYF.

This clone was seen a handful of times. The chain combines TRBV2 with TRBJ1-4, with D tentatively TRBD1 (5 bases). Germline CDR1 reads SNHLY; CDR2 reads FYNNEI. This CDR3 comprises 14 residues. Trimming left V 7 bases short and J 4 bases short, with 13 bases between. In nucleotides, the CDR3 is TGTGCCAGCAATTGGGGGGAGGGTAATGAAAAACTGTTTTTT. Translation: CASNWGEGNEKLFF.

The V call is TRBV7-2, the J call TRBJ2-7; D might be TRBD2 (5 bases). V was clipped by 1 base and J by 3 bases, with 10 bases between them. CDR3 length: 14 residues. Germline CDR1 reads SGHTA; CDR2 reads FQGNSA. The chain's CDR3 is CASSLEGGGYEQYF. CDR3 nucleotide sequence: TGTGCCAGCAGCTTAGAGGGTGGAGGCTACGAGCAGTACTTC.

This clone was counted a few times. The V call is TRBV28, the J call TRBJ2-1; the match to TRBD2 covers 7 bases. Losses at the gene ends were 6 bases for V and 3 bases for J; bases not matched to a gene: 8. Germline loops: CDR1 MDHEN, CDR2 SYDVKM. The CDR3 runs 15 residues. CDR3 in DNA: TGTGCCAGCAGGTCGAGCGGGGCGCACTACAATGAGCAGTTCTTC. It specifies CASRSSGAHYNEQFF.

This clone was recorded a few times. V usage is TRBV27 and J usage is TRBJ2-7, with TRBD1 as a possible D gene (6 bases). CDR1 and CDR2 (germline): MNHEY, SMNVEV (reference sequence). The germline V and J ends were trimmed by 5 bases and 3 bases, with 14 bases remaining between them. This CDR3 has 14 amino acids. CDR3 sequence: CASSAHRESYEQYF. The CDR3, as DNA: TGTGCCAGCAGTGCCCACAGGGAGAGCTACGAGCAGTACTTC.

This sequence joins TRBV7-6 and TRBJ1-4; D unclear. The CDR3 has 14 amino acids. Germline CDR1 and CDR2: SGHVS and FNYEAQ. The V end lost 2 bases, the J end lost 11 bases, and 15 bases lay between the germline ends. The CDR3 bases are TGTGCCAGCAGCTTATCGAACAGTTTTGGGAAACTGTTTTTT. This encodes CASSLSNSFGKLFF.

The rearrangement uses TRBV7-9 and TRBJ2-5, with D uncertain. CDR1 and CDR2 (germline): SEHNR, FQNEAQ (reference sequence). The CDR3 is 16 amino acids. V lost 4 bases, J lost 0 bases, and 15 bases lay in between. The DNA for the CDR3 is TGTGCCAGCAGCTCCACCCTAAGAGGTTACCAAGAGACCCAGTACTTC. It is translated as CASSSTLRGYQETQYF.

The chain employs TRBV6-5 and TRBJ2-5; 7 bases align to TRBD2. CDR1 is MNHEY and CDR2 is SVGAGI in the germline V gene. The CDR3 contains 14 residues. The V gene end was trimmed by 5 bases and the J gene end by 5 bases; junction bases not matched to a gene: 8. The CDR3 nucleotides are TGTGCCAGCAGTCAGAGGACTAGTTGGGAGACCCAGTACTTC. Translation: CASSQRTSWETQYF.

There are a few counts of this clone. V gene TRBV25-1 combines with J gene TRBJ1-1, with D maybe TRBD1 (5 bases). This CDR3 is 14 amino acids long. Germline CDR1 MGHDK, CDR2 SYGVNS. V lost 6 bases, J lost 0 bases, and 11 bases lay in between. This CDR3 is CASRRGNMNTEAFF. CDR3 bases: TGTGCCAGCAGACGGGGGAACATGAACACTGAAGCTTTCTTT. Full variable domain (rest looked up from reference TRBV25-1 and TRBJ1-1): EADIYQTPRYLVIGTGKKITLECSQTMGHDKMYWYQQDPGMELHLIHYSYGVNSTEKGDLSSESTVSRIRTEHFPLTLESARPSHTSQYLCASRRGNMNTEAFFGQGTRLTVV.

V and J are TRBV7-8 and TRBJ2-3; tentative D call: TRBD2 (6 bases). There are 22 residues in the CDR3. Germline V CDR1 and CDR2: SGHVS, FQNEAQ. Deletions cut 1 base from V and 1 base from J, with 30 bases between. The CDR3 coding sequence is TGTGCCAGCAGCTTAGAAAGGTTGGTTAGCGGTCTTTGGGACTTTCGCACAGATACGCAGTATTTT. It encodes CASSLERLVSGLWDFRTDTQYF.

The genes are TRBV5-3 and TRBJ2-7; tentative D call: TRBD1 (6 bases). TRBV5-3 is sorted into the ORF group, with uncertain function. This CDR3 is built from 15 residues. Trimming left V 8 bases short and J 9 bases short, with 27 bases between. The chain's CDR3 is CASFITPGHKFGQYF. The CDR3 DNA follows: TGTGCCAGTTTTATAACTCCGGGACACAAGTTCGGGCAGTACTTC.

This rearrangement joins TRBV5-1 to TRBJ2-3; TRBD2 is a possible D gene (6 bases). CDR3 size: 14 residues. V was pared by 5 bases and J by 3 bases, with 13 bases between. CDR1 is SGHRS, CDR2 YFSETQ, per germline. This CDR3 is CASRPRAGTDTQYF. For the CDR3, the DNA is TGCGCCAGCAGGCCTCGGGCGGGGACAGATACGCAGTATTTT.

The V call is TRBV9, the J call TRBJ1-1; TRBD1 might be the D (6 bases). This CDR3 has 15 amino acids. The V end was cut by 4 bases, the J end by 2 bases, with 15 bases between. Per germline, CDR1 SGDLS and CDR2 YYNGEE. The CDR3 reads CASSPWTEINTEAFF. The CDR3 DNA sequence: TGTGCCAGCAGCCCCTGGACAGAGATCAACACTGAAGCTTTCTTT.

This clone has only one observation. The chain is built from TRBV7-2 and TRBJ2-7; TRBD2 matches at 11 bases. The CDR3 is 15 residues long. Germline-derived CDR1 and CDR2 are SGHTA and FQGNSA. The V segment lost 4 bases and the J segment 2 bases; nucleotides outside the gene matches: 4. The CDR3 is CASSWVAGGPYEQYF. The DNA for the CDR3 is TGTGCCAGCAGCTGGGTAGCGGGAGGGCCCTACGAGCAGTACTTC. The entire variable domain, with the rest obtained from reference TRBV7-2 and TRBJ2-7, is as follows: GAGVSQSPSNKVTEKGKDVELRCDPISGHTALYWYRQSLGQGLEFLIYFQGNSAPDKSGLPSDRFSAERTGGSVSTLTIQRTQQEDSAVYLCASSWVAGGPYEQYFGPGTRLTVT.